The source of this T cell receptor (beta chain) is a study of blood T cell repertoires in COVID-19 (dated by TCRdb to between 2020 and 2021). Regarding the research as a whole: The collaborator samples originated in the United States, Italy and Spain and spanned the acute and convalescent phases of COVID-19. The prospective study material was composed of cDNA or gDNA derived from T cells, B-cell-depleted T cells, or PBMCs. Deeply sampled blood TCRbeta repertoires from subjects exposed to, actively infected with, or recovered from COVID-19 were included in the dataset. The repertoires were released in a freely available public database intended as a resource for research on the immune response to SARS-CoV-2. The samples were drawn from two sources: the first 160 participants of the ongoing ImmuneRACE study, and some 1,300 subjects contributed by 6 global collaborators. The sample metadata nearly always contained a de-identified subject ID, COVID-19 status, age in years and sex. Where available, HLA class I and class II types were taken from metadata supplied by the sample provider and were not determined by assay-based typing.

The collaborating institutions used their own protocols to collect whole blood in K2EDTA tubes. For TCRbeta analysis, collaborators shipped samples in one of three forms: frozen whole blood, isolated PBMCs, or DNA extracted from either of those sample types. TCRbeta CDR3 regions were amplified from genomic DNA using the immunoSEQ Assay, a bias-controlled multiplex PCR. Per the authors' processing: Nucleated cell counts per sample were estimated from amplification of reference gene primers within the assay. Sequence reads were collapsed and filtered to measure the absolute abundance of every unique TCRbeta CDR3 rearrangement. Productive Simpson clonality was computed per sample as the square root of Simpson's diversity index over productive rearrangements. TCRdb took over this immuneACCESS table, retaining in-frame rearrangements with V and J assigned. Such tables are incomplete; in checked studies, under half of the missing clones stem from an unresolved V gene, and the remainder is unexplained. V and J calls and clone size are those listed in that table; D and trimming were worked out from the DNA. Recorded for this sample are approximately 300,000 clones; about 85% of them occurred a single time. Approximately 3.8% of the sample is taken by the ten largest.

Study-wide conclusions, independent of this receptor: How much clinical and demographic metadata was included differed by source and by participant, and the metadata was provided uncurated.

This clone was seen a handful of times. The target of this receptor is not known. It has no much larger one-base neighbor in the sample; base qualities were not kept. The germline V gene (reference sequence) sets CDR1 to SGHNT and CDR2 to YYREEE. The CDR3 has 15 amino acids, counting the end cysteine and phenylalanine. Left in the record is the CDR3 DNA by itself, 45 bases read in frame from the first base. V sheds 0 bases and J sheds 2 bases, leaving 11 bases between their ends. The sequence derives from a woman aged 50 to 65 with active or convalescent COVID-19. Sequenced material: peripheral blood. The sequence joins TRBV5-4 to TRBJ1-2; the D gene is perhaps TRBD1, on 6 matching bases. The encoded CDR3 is CASSLAGGGNYGYTF. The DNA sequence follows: TGTGCCAGCAGCTTGGCGGGAGGGGGGAACTATGGCTACACCTTC.